The present TCR beta chain was sequenced within a study of T cells after yellow fever vaccination. With 6 bases removed from V and 6 bases from J, the gap between germline ends came to 14 bases. The CDR3 is 14 residues long. Germline CDR1 and CDR2: MNHNS and SASEGT. One entry per CDR3 protein results from TCRdb running MiXCR on the 5' RACE reads. Here the sample spans 450,000 to 600,000 distinct CDR3 sequences, 13% being singletons. This sequence joins TRBV6-1 and TRBJ2-2, with D tentatively TRBD2 (5 bases). This receptor was obtained from a man in his thirties or forties who received the YFV17D yellow fever vaccine. This specimen consisted of PBMCs, obtained on the day of the yellow fever booster vaccination. The CDR3 DNA sequence: TGTGCCAGCAGAGAACTAGGGAGCGCCGGGGAGCTGTTTTTT. The encoded protein is CASRELGSAGELFF.